The rows below give T cell receptor beta chains drawn from one sample of a study of regulatory T cells in long-lasting Graves disease. Via MiXCR, TCRdb re-called the multiplex PCR reads, giving one row per CDR3 protein. The table records 500,000 or so distinct CDR3 sequences, 14% of them present only once. These same data were also listed under a study on T cells in Graves' hyperthyroidism and ophthalmopathy.

The input for sequencing was peripheral blood mononuclear cells (PBMCs), taken at new diagnosis, from a patient treated with antithyroid drugs. The receptor source for this set is a woman in her forties or fifties with Graves disease. The CDR3 runs from the conserved cysteine through the conserved F or W. The order of the fields is clone size, CDR3 length, J gene, V gene, D gene, CDR3 protein, CDR3 DNA. D genes are given only for firm matches. A clone size is listed for some rows: how often the clone was seen (once, few, many), or a class if it is expanded.

few 16 TRBJ1-3 TRBV10-3 . CAISEVASWDGNTIYF TGTGCCATCAGTGAGGTCGCGTCGTGGGACGGAAACACCATATATTTT
few 15 TRBJ2-7 TRBV12-3/TRBV12-4 TRBD1 CASSLSGTGAYEQYF TGTGCCAGCAGTCTATCCGGGACAGGGGCCTACGAGCAGTACTTC
. 15 TRBJ2-1 TRBV5-4 . CANSAQDSIYNEQFF TGTGCCAACAGCGCCCAGGACAGTATCTACAATGAGCAGTTCTTC
many 14 TRBJ2-7 TRBV28 TRBD2 CASSWTSAPYEQYF TGTGCCAGCAGTTGGACTAGTGCGCCCTACGAGCAGTACTTC
few 18 TRBJ1-1 TRBV13 TRBD1 CASSSVFLTGGKNTEAFF TGTGCCAGCAGCTCAGTTTTTCTGACAGGGGGCAAGAACACTGAAGCTTTCTTT
many 14 TRBJ2-5 TRBV11-2 . CASSLSLAQETQYF TGTGCCAGCAGCTTAAGTTTAGCTCAAGAGACCCAGTACTTC
. 16 TRBJ2-2 TRBV6-5 . CASSYVVGSNTGELFF TGTGCCAGCAGTTACGTTGTTGGCTCAAACACCGGGGAGCTGTTTTTT
many 13 TRBJ1-5 TRBV2 . CASSVSVNQPQHF TGTGCCAGCAGTGTTTCAGTCAATCAGCCCCAGCATTTT
many 16 TRBJ2-5 TRBV3-1 TRBD2 CASSQDPASGQETQYF TGTGCCAGCAGCCAAGATCCGGCTAGCGGACAAGAGACCCAGTACTTC
once 14 TRBJ1-1 TRBV7-9 TRBD1 CAIEWDRGNTEAFF TGTGCCATCGAGTGGGACAGGGGGAACACTGAAGCTTTCTTT
few 15 TRBJ2-7 TRBV5-1 TRBD1 CASSRETGVAYEQYF TGCGCCAGCAGCCGCGAAACAGGGGTGGCCTACGAGCAGTACTTC
. 14 TRBJ1-6 TRBV28 . CATEGSLGNSPLHF TGTGCCACCGAGGGGTCCTTGGGGAATTCACCCCTCCACTTT
many 17 TRBJ2-5 TRBV5-5 . CASRRLGQSSAGETQYF TGTGCCAGCAGGAGACTCGGACAGTCCTCCGCGGGGGAGACCCAGTACTTC
. 18 TRBJ2-3 TRBV9 TRBD2 CASSVLATSGASTDTQYF TGTGCCAGCAGCGTACTGGCCACTAGCGGTGCTAGCACAGATACGCAGTATTTT
many 11 TRBJ2-4 TRBV2 . CASTAGAIQYF TGTGCCAGCACGGCAGGGGCCATTCAGTACTTC
many 16 TRBJ2-3 TRBV7-8 . CASSLARVPHTDTQYF TGTGCCAGCAGCTTAGCACGGGTTCCACACACAGATACGCAGTATTTT
many 11 TRBJ2-3 TRBV28 . CASEKFDTQYF TGTGCCAGCGAGAAGTTCGATACGCAGTATTTT
many 14 TRBJ1-1 TRBV6-1 . CASSKQGGNTEAFF TGTGCCAGCAGTAAACAGGGAGGGAACACTGAAGCTTTCTTT
many 13 TRBJ1-2 TRBV2 TRBD1 CASTWGQTYGYTF TGTGCCAGCACCTGGGGACAGACCTATGGCTACACCTTC
many 13 TRBJ1-1 TRBV6-1 . CASRTGMNTEAFF TGTGCCAGCAGGACAGGTATGAACACTGAAGCTTTCTTT
many 17 TRBJ1-1 TRBV4-1 . CASSLSPVVQKNTEAFF TGCGCCAGCAGCCTCTCCCCAGTGGTACAGAAGAACACTGAAGCTTTCTTT
few 18 TRBJ2-5 TRBV30 . CAWSRSGRGLGGQETQYF TGTGCCTGGAGTAGGAGTGGGAGAGGACTAGGGGGGCAAGAGACCCAGTACTTC
many 15 TRBJ2-1 TRBV7-3 . CASGLSSSPYNEQFF TGTGCCAGCGGCCTCTCCAGCAGTCCCTACAATGAGCAGTTCTTC
many 16 TRBJ1-2 TRBV18 . CASSELLRTLNYGYTF TGTGCCAGCTCAGAATTGTTAAGGACACTTAACTATGGCTACACCTTC
. 17 TRBJ2-1 TRBV19 TRBD2 CASSIGLGYGSYNEQFF TGTGCCAGTAGTATTGGACTAGGTTACGGCTCCTACAATGAGCAGTTCTTC
few 15 TRBJ2-5 TRBV7-2 . CASRPGTSRSETQYF TGTGCCAGCAGGCCCGGGACGTCGAGATCGGAGACCCAGTACTTC
many 13 TRBJ2-7 TRBV28 . CASSLTASYEQYF TGTGCCAGCAGCCTGACAGCTTCCTACGAGCAGTACTTC
many 15 TRBJ2-1 TRBV28 TRBD1 CASSSGTGKYNEQFF TGTGCCAGCAGCTCCGGGACAGGGAAGTACAATGAGCAGTTCTTC
many 12 TRBJ1-1 TRBV28 TRBD1 CASTWGTVEAFF TGTGCCAGCACCTGGGGGACAGTTGAAGCTTTCTTT
. 14 TRBJ2-1 TRBV3-1 . CASSGTRIQHEQFF TGTGCCAGCAGCGGGACACGAATCCAGCATGAGCAGTTCTTC
. 15 TRBJ1-3 TRBV29-1 . CSAGENSGSGNTIYF TGCAGCGCTGGCGAGAACTCGGGGTCTGGAAACACCATATATTTT
. 13 TRBJ2-3 TRBV27 . CACRATSTDTQYF TGTGCCTGCAGAGCGACTAGCACAGATACGCAGTATTTT
. 14 TRBJ2-7 TRBV9 . CASSAGRRTREQYF TGTGCCAGCAGCGCCGGCCGACGTACTCGGGAGCAGTACTTC
. 17 TRBJ2-3 TRBV20-1 . CSARDRGGKRRKDTQYF TGCAGTGCTAGAGATCGGGGCGGGAAAAGACGCAAAGATACGCAGTATTTT
many 17 TRBJ2-1 TRBV7-9 TRBD2 CASSPGTSGRSYNEQFF TGTGCCAGCAGCCCGGGGACTAGCGGGAGGTCCTACAATGAGCAGTTCTTC
many 16 TRBJ2-5 TRBV12-3/TRBV12-4 . CASSLVLGTKQETQYF TGTGCCAGCAGTTTAGTCCTCGGGACCAAACAAGAGACCCAGTACTTC
many 15 TRBJ2-1 TRBV3-1 . CASSRRGIARNEQFF TGTGCCAGCAGCCGGCGCGGGATCGCAAGGAATGAGCAGTTCTTC
few 15 TRBJ2-4 TRBV19 TRBD2 CASSILAGAVDIQYF TGTGCCAGTAGTATACTAGCGGGAGCAGTAGACATTCAGTACTTC
. 17 TRBJ2-3 TRBV10-1 TRBD2 CASSELGLAGSTDTQYF TGCGCCAGCAGTGAGTTGGGACTAGCGGGGAGCACAGATACGCAGTATTTT
. 15 TRBJ2-7 TRBV3-1 TRBD2 CASSLGPGGPHEQYF TGTGCCAGCAGCCTGGGACCGGGAGGGCCGCACGAGCAGTACTTC
many 15 TRBJ1-2 TRBV10-3 TRBD1 CAISEGDRGVYGYTF TGTGCCATCAGTGAGGGGGACAGGGGGGTATACGGCTACACCTTC
many 15 TRBJ2-7 TRBV2 TRBD1 CASSERTGWSYEQYF TGTGCCAGCAGTGAACGGACAGGGTGGTCCTACGAGCAGTACTTC
many 16 TRBJ2-3 TRBV5-1 TRBD2 CASSLELARSTDTQYF TGCGCCAGCAGCTTGGAACTAGCGCGCAGCACAGATACGCAGTATTTT
. 16 TRBJ2-1 TRBV5-1 TRBD1 CASSLGGQGAYNEQFF TGCGCCAGCAGCTTGGGGGGACAGGGGGCTTACAATGAGCAGTTCTTC
few 13 TRBJ2-1 TRBV16 . CASRQGLINEQFF TGTGCCAGCAGACAAGGACTAATCAATGAGCAGTTCTTC
. 19 TRBJ1-3 TRBV6-5 TRBD1 CASSYATGTGRKSGNTIYF TGTGCCAGCAGTTACGCGACAGGGACCGGGCGAAAATCTGGAAACACCATATATTTT
many 16 TRBJ1-4 TRBV6-2/TRBV6-3 TRBD1 CASRGQGVSTNEKLFF TGTGCCAGCAGGGGACAGGGGGTTTCCACTAATGAAAAACTGTTTTTT
many 16 TRBJ2-5 TRBV28 TRBD2 CASSSPGLAGAETQYF TGTGCCAGCAGTTCCCCGGGACTAGCGGGAGCCGAGACCCAGTACTTC
. 18 TRBJ2-6 TRBV6-6 TRBD2 CASSYSQGGSSGANVLTF TGTGCCAGCAGTTACTCGCAGGGCGGGAGCTCTGGGGCCAACGTCCTGACTTTC
. 15 TRBJ2-2 TRBV3-1 TRBD1 CASSQGDRTTGELFF TGTGCCAGCAGCCAAGGGGACAGGACCACCGGGGAGCTGTTTTTT
few 11 TRBJ2-2 TRBV6-1 . CAAGANGELFF TGTGCCGCAGGAGCGAACGGGGAGCTGTTTTTT
. 13 TRBJ1-1 TRBV12-3/TRBV12-4 . CASRRTENTEAFF TGTGCCAGCAGGCGCACAGAAAACACTGAAGCTTTCTTT
many 12 TRBJ1-1 TRBV11-2 . CASSLVDTEAFF TGTGCCAGCAGCTTAGTAGACACTGAAGCTTTCTTT